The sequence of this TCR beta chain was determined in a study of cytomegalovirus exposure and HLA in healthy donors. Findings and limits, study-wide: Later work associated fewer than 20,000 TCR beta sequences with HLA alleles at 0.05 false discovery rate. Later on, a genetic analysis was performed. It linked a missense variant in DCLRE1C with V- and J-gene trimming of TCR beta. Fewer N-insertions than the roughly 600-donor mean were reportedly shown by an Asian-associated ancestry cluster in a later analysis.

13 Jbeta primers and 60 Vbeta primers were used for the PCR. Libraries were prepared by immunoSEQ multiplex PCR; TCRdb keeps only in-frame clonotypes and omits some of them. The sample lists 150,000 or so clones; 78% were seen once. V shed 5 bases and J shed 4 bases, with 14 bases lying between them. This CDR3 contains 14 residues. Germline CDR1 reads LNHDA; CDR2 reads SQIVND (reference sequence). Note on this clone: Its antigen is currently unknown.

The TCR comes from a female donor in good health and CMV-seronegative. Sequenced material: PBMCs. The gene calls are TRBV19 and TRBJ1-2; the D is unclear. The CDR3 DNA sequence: TGTGCCAGTAGTCCTATAAGGGAGACCTATGGCTACACCTTC. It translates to CASSPIRETYGYTF.